A selection of T cell receptor beta chains follows, all from one sample in a study of beta chain features in type 1 diabetes. The assay was immunoSEQ multiplex PCR, and TCRdb's table has in-frame clones only and misses some. The sample yields 90,000 to 110,000 clones, under 40% seen once. Material for sequencing was stem cell memory CD4+ T cells from blood. These receptors all stem from a woman aged 18-30 years in good health. Both conserved end residues are part of each CDR3. The D gene is left open where the match is weak. The size of a clone is reported for some rows only, either as once, few or many, or as a class for expanded clones.

d_call j_call v_call clone_size cdr3_nt cdr3_aa
- TRBJ1-2 TRBV28 - TGTGCCAGCGGCTATCCCGACATCCTCTATGGCTACACCTTC CASGYPDILYGYTF
TRBD1 TRBJ1-2 TRBV28 - TGTGCCAGCCTCACAGGGGGCCTGACTAACTATGGCTACACCTTC CASLTGGLTNYGYTF
TRBD2 TRBJ2-5 TRBV25-1 few TGTGCCGGGGGTCTCGGGAGGGAGACCCAGTACTTC CAGGLGRETQYF
TRBD2 TRBJ2-3 TRBV5-6 - TGTGCCAGCAGCCGGACTAGCGGGAGTCGAGATACGCAGTATTTT CASSRTSGSRDTQYF
- TRBJ2-2 TRBV11-1 few TGTGCCAGCAGCTTGACTAGTTTTACCGGGGAGCTGTTTTTT CASSLTSFTGELFF
- TRBJ2-1 TRBV7-2 - TGTGCCAGCAGGACTCCCGATGGAGGATCCTACAATGAGCAGTTCTTC CASRTPDGGSYNEQFF
TRBD1 TRBJ1-3 TRBV7-9 - TGTGCCAGCAGCTTAAGCTACAGGGGGCTTCGGAACACCATATATTTT CASSLSYRGLRNTIYF
- TRBJ2-3 TRBV6-6 - TGTGCCAGCATCCGATCGGGACAACTCATCACAGATACGCAGTATTTT CASIRSGQLITDTQYF
TRBD1 TRBJ1-2 TRBV2 few TGTGCCAGCAGGACAGGGAATGGCTACACCTTC CASRTGNGYTF
- TRBJ2-7 TRBV19 - TGTGCCAGTAGTATTTCGTTACAGGACCGCTACGAGCAGTACTTC CASSISLQDRYEQYF
- TRBJ2-7 TRBV28 - TGTGCCAGCAGTTCCGCCGGCGAAGACAGCCGCGGCGAGCAGTACTTC CASSSAGEDSRGEQYF
- TRBJ1-2 TRBV5-1 - TGCGCCAGCAGCTCCTCCGGTGCCACTTTATTCGCCTTC CASSSSGATLFAF
- TRBJ2-1 TRBV21-1 few TGTGCCCGCTACCCCCGGACTCTGACTTACAATGAGCAGTTCTTC CARYPRTLTYNEQFF
TRBD1 TRBJ1-2 TRBV2 few TGTGCCAGCAGTGGGACAGGGGGCGTAGATGGCTACACCTTC CASSGTGGVDGYTF
TRBD1 TRBJ1-1 TRBV5-1 - TGCGCCAGCAGCTTGGTGGGACAGGGGGCAACTGAAGCTTTCTTT CASSLVGQGATEAFF
TRBD2 TRBJ2-1 TRBV28 few TGTGCCAGCAGCCCCATCGGACTAGCGGGATCGAGTGAGCAGTTCTTC CASSPIGLAGSSEQFF
TRBD1 TRBJ1-2 TRBV28 - TGTGCCAGCAGAAGACAGGGGACTCGCTGGGACGGCTACACCTTC CASRRQGTRWDGYTF
TRBD1 TRBJ1-2 TRBV6-5 few TGTGCCAGCAGTTACACGGGACAGGGGGTTGTTGGCTACACCTTC CASSYTGQGVVGYTF
- TRBJ1-1 TRBV5-6 - TGTGCCAGCAGCTACCTGGGGGGGGTGAACACTGAAGCTTTCTTT CASSYLGGVNTEAFF
- TRBJ1-6 TRBV14 - TGTGCCAGCTCCACGGGGGGATTGCCACCCCTCCACTTT CASSTGGLPPLHF
- TRBJ2-3 TRBV27 - TGTGCCAGCAGTATCCGGACACCAGGCCCCAGCACAGATACGCAGTATTTT CASSIRTPGPSTDTQYF
- TRBJ1-2 TRBV5-4 few TGTGCCAGCACCGTCCCCGGACAGTTCTATGGCTACACCTTC CASTVPGQFYGYTF
- TRBJ1-2 TRBV28 - TGTGCCAGCAGTTTATTCACCGGTGGCTACACCTTC CASSLFTGGYTF
- TRBJ2-1 TRBV9 few TGTGCCAGCAGCGTAGTCGGGACGGGAGCTCATGAGCAGTTCTTC CASSVVGTGAHEQFF
- TRBJ1-4 TRBV6-1 - TGTGCCAGCAGACCCATGACAGGAATACTGTTTTTT CASRPMTGILFF
TRBD2 TRBJ2-7 TRBV6-1 - TGTGCCAGCAAATCAAGCGGGAGAGGCCACGAGCAGTACTTC CASKSSGRGHEQYF
TRBD2 TRBJ2-5 TRBV30 - TGTGCCTGGAACCTAGCGGGAGCGGCCCAGTACTTC CAWNLAGAAQYF
TRBD2 TRBJ2-3 TRBV5-1 few TGCGCCAGCAGCTTATCTAGCGGAAAGGATACGCAGTATTTT CASSLSSGKDTQYF
TRBD2 TRBJ2-3 TRBV4-1 - TGCGCCAGCAGCCAAGGAACTAGCGGTAGCACAGATACGCAGTATTTT CASSQGTSGSTDTQYF
TRBD2 TRBJ2-7 TRBV27 - TGTGCCAGCAAACCCCAACCGGGACTAGCGGGAGACGAGCAGTACTTC CASKPQPGLAGDEQYF
- TRBJ2-7 TRBV29-1 - TGCAGCGTCCGCCGACAGCTTTCCTACGAGCAGTACTTC CSVRRQLSYEQYF
- TRBJ2-3 TRBV29-1 - TGCAGCGTTGAAGTAAGCACAGATACGCAGTATTTT CSVEVSTDTQYF
TRBD2 TRBJ2-1 TRBV15 few TGTGCCACCAGGGGACTAGCGGTCAACAATGAGCAGTTCTTC CATRGLAVNNEQFF
TRBD1 TRBJ1-5 TRBV29-1 - TGCAGCGCGACACAGGGGAATCAGCCCCAGCATTTT CSATQGNQPQHF
- TRBJ2-5 TRBV5-6 few TGTGCCAGCAGCAAAGGACAGTTACACCAAGAGACCCAGTACTTC CASSKGQLHQETQYF
- TRBJ2-5 TRBV28 few TGTGCCAGCAGTCCCCTATTGAAGCAAGAGACCCAGTACTTC CASSPLLKQETQYF
- TRBJ1-1 TRBV30 - TGTGCCTGGAGTGTTGGCGGAACGAACACTGAAGCTTTCTTT CAWSVGGTNTEAFF
TRBD1 TRBJ1-1 TRBV7-9 - TGTGCCAGCAGCCTAAGACAGGGATACACTGAAGCTTTCTTT CASSLRQGYTEAFF
TRBD2 TRBJ2-1 TRBV14 - TGTGCCAGCAGCCGATATGGGACTAGCGGAAACAATGAGCAGTTCTTC CASSRYGTSGNNEQFF
TRBD1 TRBJ2-7 TRBV7-6 - TGTGCCAGCAGCCCTTACAGGGGGATTAGCTACGAGCAGTACTTC CASSPYRGISYEQYF